Below, 24 T cell receptor beta chains from the same sample are listed, as sequenced in a study of technical replicates of blood from four donors. Clones were read by immunoSEQ multiplex PCR, and TCRdb kept only the in-frame ones, dropping some. The sample contains under 50,000 clones, 96% of which appear only once. Specimen: T cells isolated from PBMCs. Receptor source: a human donor in good health.

The CDR3 protein is CASSQDRRVGPQHF. DNA for the CDR3: TGCGCCAGCAGCCAAGATAGGAGGGTAGGGCCCCAGCATTTT. The chain carries TRBV4-1 and TRBJ1-5; D ambiguous. Germline CDR1 and CDR2: MGHRA and YSYEKL. V lost 0 bases to trimming and J lost 9 bases, with 12 bases between them. CDR3 length: 14 residues.

The chain combines TRBV7-2 with TRBJ2-5; D is ambiguous. V was cut by 4 bases and J by 9 bases, with 18 bases left in between. The CDR3 runs 14 residues. Germline V CDR1 and CDR2: SGHTA, FQGNSA. CDR3 DNA: TGTGCCAGCAGCTCAACGCGGATAAAGAGCTCCCAGTACTTC. It is translated as CASSSTRIKSSQYF.

The gene calls are TRBV5-1 and TRBJ2-7, with a tentative D call TRBD2 (6 bases). This CDR3 spans 16 amino acids. The germline V and J ends were trimmed by 3 bases and 2 bases, with 18 bases remaining between them. CDR1 is SGHRS and CDR2 is YFSETQ in the germline V gene. The CDR3 protein is CASSSPSEWEAYEQYF. The DNA for the CDR3 is TGCGCCAGCAGCTCCCCCTCGGAGTGGGAGGCCTACGAGCAGTACTTC.

V and J are TRBV6-5 and TRBJ2-7; D possibly corresponds to TRBD2 (6 bases). Trimming cost V 4 bases and J 5 bases, with 12 bases left between them. Germline CDR1 reads MNHEY; CDR2 reads SVGAGI. The CDR3 is made up of 13 amino acids. Here the CDR3 reads CASSSVTSHEQYF. The CDR3 DNA reads TGTGCCAGCAGTTCCGTGACTAGTCACGAGCAGTACTTC.

The chain links TRBV29-1 to TRBJ1-3; TRBD1 is a possible D gene (6 bases). CDR1 and CDR2 from the germline V gene are SQVTM and ANQGSEA. Trimming removed 2 bases at V and 3 bases at J, with 14 bases between. The CDR3 loop spans 15 amino acids. The CDR3 region is CSVERRRGHGNTIYF. The DNA of the CDR3 is TGCAGCGTTGAAAGACGAAGGGGACATGGAAACACCATATATTTT. Full variable domain (missing parts from reference TRBV29-1 and TRBJ1-3): SAVISQKPSRDICQRGTSLTIQCQVDSQVTMMFWYRQQPGQSLTLIATANQGSEATYESGFVIDKFPISRPNLTFSTLTVSNMSPEDSSIYLCSVERRRGHGNTIYFGEGSWLTVV.

The chain couples TRBV25-1 to TRBJ2-1; TRBD2 matches 9 bases. Germline V lookup: CDR1 MGHDK, CDR2 SYGVNS. Trimming removed 4 bases from V and 10 bases from J; junction bases left unmatched: 5. This CDR3 comprises 13 residues. The CDR3 region is CASSGGLAGEQFF. The CDR3 DNA follows: TGTGCCAGCAGTGGGGGACTAGCAGGAGAGCAGTTCTTC.

This clone was seen just once. This chain connects TRBV6-4 to TRBJ1-5, with TRBD1 identical over 10 bases. Germline V lookup: CDR1 MRHNA, CDR2 SNTAGT. The CDR3 runs 17 residues. V lost 8 bases to trimming and J lost 4 bases; unmatched junction nucleotides: 14. CDR3 sequence reads: CASLRWTGGPVNQPQHF. The CDR3 coding sequence is TGTGCCAGCCTCCGGTGGACAGGGGGGCCCGTGAATCAGCCCCAGCATTTT.

This chain connects TRBV25-1 to TRBJ2-7; 11 positions agree with TRBD2. Trimming cost V 5 bases and J 3 bases; bases outside gene matches: 3. This CDR3 spans 14 amino acids. Germline V lookup: CDR1 MGHDK, CDR2 SYGVNS. CDR3 protein: CASSSLAGGYEQYF. In nucleotides, the CDR3 is TGTGCCAGCAGTTCCCTAGCGGGAGGCTACGAGCAGTACTTC.

This chain joins TRBV19 and TRBJ1-1, with 8 bases matching TRBD1. Germline values: CDR1 LNHDA, CDR2 SQIVND (reference sequence). The CDR3 extends over 13 amino acids. Trimming removed 6 bases from V and 5 bases from J; junction bases left unmatched: 5. The CDR3 nucleotides are TGTGCCAGTAGCCCTACAGGGGGGACTGAAGCTTTCTTT. Amino acid sequence: CASSPTGGTEAFF.

The CDR3: CASSLTGGITEAFF. The CDR3 DNA follows: TGTGCCAGCAGCTTGACAGGGGGCATCACTGAAGCTTTCTTT. The J gene is TRBJ1-1, the V gene TRBV5-8, with TRBD1 identical over 9 bases. V dropped 1 base and J dropped 4; count of bases not matched to a gene: 2. Germline loops: CDR1 SGHTS, CDR2 YDEGEE. The CDR3 runs 14 residues.

The CDR3 sequence: CASSQEGDRLFYGYTF. DNA of the CDR3: TGCGCCAGCAGCCAAGAAGGTGACAGGTTATTCTATGGCTACACCTTC. The chain carries TRBV4-3 and TRBJ1-2; D might be TRBD1 (6 bases). From germline, CDR1 is LGHNA and CDR2 YSLEER. CDR3 length equals 16 residues. The ends were cut back, 0 bases at V and 4 bases at J, with 15 bases in the middle.

This chain joins TRBV15 and TRBJ2-2; 7 bases line up with TRBD2. V gave up 3 bases and J gave up 5 bases; unmatched junction bases: 12. Germline V gene lookup returns CDR1 LNHNV and CDR2 YYDKDF (reference sequence). This CDR3 is 17 amino acids long. CDR3 in DNA: TGTGCCACCAGCAGTCCCGTGGGCCAGCGGGGTACCGGGGAGCTGTTTTTT. Translated: CATSSPVGQRGTGELFF.

The V gene is TRBV2, the J gene TRBJ2-7; a possible D gene is TRBD2 (6 bases). There are 14 residues in the CDR3. Germline V gene data show CDR1 as SNHLY and CDR2 as FYNNEI. Trimming took 7 bases from V and 3 from J, leaving 16 bases between them. The DNA for the CDR3 is TGTGCCAGCAACCAACTAGCTACAGTCTACGAGCAGTACTTC. Translation gives CASNQLATVYEQYF.

The chain has TRBV27 and TRBJ2-2; D remains unclear. CDR1 is MNHEY and CDR2 is SMNVEV in the germline V gene (reference sequence). This CDR3 is 16 amino acids long. V was clipped by 4 bases and J by 7 bases, with 19 bases between them. Here the CDR3 reads CASSSETAPTVGELFF. Written as DNA, the CDR3 is TGTGCCAGCAGTTCCGAAACCGCACCTACCGTCGGGGAGCTGTTTTTT.

This sequence joins TRBV30 and TRBJ2-7; 9 bases are a match to TRBD1. With 3 bases clipped from V and 2 bases from J, the junction kept 11 bases outside the gene matches. Germline V gives CDR1 GTSNPN, CDR2 SVGIG (reference sequence). CDR3 length: 16 amino acids. The CDR3 sequence is CAWRKGIGQGTYEQYF. The CDR3 region has the DNA TGTGCCTGGAGAAAGGGTATCGGACAGGGGACCTACGAGCAGTACTTC. Full variable domain (rest looked up from reference TRBV30 and TRBJ2-7): SQTIHQWPATLVQPVGSPLSLECTVEGTSNPNLYWYRQAAGRGLQLLFYSVGIGQISSEVPQNLSASRPQDRQFILSSKKLLLSDSGFYLCAWRKGIGQGTYEQYFGPGTRLTVT.

V gene TRBV5-6 combines with J gene TRBJ1-4; 8 bases agree with TRBD1. Losses at the gene ends were 2 bases for V and 8 bases for J; bases not matched to a gene: 5. Germline V gives CDR1 SGHDT, CDR2 YYEEEE. The CDR3 has 14 residues. The CDR3 sequence is CASSFGQGSEKLFF. In nucleotides, the CDR3 is TGTGCCAGCAGCTTTGGACAGGGCTCCGAAAAACTGTTTTTT. The full variable domain, rest sourced from reference TRBV5-6 and TRBJ1-4, is DAGVTQSPTHLIKTRGQQVTLRCSPKSGHDTVSWYQQALGQGPQFIFQYYEEEERQRGNFPDRFSGHQFPNYSSELNVNALLLGDSALYLCASSFGQGSEKLFFGSGTQLSVL.

The genes are TRBV6-5 and TRBJ2-7, with D possibly TRBD2 on 5 matching bases. V gave up 2 bases and J gave up 2 bases, with 10 bases separating them. This CDR3 comprises 14 residues. The germline gives CDR1 MNHEY, CDR2 SVGAGI. The CDR3 region has the DNA TGTGCCAGCAGTTACAGGACTCCCCCCTACGAGCAGTACTTC. This gives the protein CASSYRTPPYEQYF.

This chain links TRBV4-2 with TRBJ1-1, with 8 bases fitting TRBD1. Germline CDR1 LGHNA, CDR2 YNFKEQ. V trimming: 4 bases; J trimming: 6 bases; junction bases outside the gene matches: 13. The CDR3 covers 16 residues. The CDR3 coding sequence is TGTGCCAGCAGCCCAGAGGTCCAGGGGGCCGGGTCTGAAGCTTTCTTT. Amino acids: CASSPEVQGAGSEAFF.

J is TRBJ2-2 and V is TRBV7-3; TRBD1 aligns across 9 bases. CDR1 is SGHTA, CDR2 FQGTGA, per germline. The V gene end was trimmed by 5 bases and the J gene end by 3 bases; junction bases not matched to a gene: 4. CDR3 size: 15 residues. In DNA, the CDR3 is TGTGCCAGCAGCCTCGGACAGGGGTACACCGGGGAGCTGTTTTTT. The encoded protein is CASSLGQGYTGELFF.

The chain uses TRBV6-6 and TRBJ1-1, with TRBD1 as a possible D gene (6 bases). The germline V gene has CDR1 MNHNY and CDR2 SVGAGI (reference sequence). V lost 1 base and J lost 3, with 15 bases in between. This CDR3 comprises 16 residues. The CDR3 DNA follows: TGTGCCAGCAGTTACTGGGCAGGGGATGCCTACACTGAAGCTTTCTTT. This gives the protein CASSYWAGDAYTEAFF.

V and J are TRBV29-1 and TRBJ1-2, with no clear D. Germline values: CDR1 SQVTM, CDR2 ANQGSEA. The CDR3 consists of 11 residues. Trimming took off 4 bases at V and 6 bases at J, with 9 bases between the two ends. The CDR3 DNA follows: TGCAGCGTTGGAGGGAACAATGGCTACACCTTC. Protein: CSVGGNNGYTF.

The chain carries TRBV6-1 and TRBJ2-7; D is possibly TRBD1 (5 bases). The CDR3 length is 14 residues. Germline V gives CDR1 MNHNS, CDR2 SASEGT. V shed 1 base and J shed 0 bases, with 7 bases lying between them. The CDR3 coding sequence is TGTGCCAGCAGTGAAGAAAGGGGCTCCTACGAGCAGTACTTC. This translates into CASSEERGSYEQYF.

This clone was seen only once. This chain connects TRBV5-1 to TRBJ2-1; 10 nucleotides align to TRBD2. V lost 4 bases, J lost 5 bases, and 6 bases stayed unmatched. Germline assignment: CDR1 SGHRS and CDR2 YFSETQ. This CDR3 has 15 amino acids. The chain's CDR3 is CASSPLAGVNNEQFF. The CDR3 DNA follows: TGCGCCAGCAGCCCCCTAGCGGGGGTTAACAATGAGCAGTTCTTC.

With respect to this clone: An end of the junction does not agree with germline; a read error may underlie this. The gene calls are TRBV4-1 and TRBJ1-2; TRBD1 agrees at 7 bases. The CDR3 consists of 14 residues. The V gene's germline CDR1 is MGHRA and CDR2 YSYEKL. CDR3 region: CASSEDRVIDGYTF. Written as DNA, the CDR3 is TGCGCCAGCAGCGAAGACAGGGTTATAGATGGCTACACCTTC.